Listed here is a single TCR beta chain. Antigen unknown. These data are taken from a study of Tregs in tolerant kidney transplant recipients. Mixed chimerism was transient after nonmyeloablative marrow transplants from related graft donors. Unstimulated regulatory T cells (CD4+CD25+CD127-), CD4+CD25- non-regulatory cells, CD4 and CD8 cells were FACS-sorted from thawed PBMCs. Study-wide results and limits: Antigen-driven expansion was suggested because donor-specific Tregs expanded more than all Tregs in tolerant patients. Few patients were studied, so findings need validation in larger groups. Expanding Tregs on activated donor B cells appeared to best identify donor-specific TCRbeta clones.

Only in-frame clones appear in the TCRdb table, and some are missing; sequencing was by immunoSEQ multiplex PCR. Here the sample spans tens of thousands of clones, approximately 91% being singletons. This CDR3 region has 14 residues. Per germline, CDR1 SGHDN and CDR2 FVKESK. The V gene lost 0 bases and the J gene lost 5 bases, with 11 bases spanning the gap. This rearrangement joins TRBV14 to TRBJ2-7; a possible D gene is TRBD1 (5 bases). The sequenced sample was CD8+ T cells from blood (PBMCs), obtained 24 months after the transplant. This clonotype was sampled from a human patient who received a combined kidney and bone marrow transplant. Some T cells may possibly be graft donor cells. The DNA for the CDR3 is TGTGCCAGCAGCCAAGATAGTTCAGGGAACGAGCAGTACTTC. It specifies CASSQDSSGNEQYF.